This entry lists 12 T cell receptor beta chains sequenced from one sample in a study of blood T cell repertoires in COVID-19. TCRdb's table, derived via immunoSEQ multiplex PCR, lists solely in-frame clones and lacks some. The sample records hundreds of thousands of clones, 70% to 90% being singletons. What was sequenced was peripheral blood. These TCRs come from a man younger than 35 with COVID-19, enrolled during active disease.

This chain joins TRBV19 and TRBJ1-3, with D uncertain. V was pared by 5 bases and J by 4 bases, with 21 bases between. The length of the CDR3 is 17 residues. The germline V gene has CDR1 LNHDA and CDR2 SQIVND (reference sequence). This CDR3 reads CASSANPISWSGNTIYF. Written as DNA, the CDR3 is TGTGCCAGTAGTGCTAATCCGATATCTTGGTCCGGAAACACCATATATTTT.

The chain employs TRBV5-5 and TRBJ2-7; no clear D gene. V was shortened by 2 bases and J by 6 bases, with 9 bases between the two germline ends. CDR1 SGHKS and CDR2 YYEKEE come from the germline V gene (reference sequence). CDR3 length equals 12 residues. The CDR3 DNA follows: TGTGCCAGCAGCTTTTTATCTCTCGAGCAGTACTTC. Amino acid sequence: CASSFLSLEQYF.

This clone showed up just once. The rearrangement links TRBV5-4 to TRBJ2-5; 8 bases align to TRBD1. Germline V gives CDR1 SGHNT, CDR2 YYREEE (reference sequence). The trim removed 5 bases at V and 5 bases at J, leaving 8 bases unmatched. The length of the CDR3 is 14 residues. The DNA of the CDR3 is TGTGCCAGCAGATTAGCAGGGGGCCTTGAGACCCAGTACTTC. Translated, it gives CASRLAGGLETQYF.

This clone has a single count. The chain carries TRBV6-4 and TRBJ2-3; 7 bases match TRBD1. Per the germline V gene, CDR1 is MRHNA and CDR2 is SNTAGT. This CDR3 region has 14 residues. V lost 5 bases and J lost 0; bases outside the gene matches: 2. CDR3 amino acids: CASSRQGSTDTQYF. The CDR3, as DNA: TGTGCCAGCAGTCGACAGGGAAGCACAGATACGCAGTATTTT.

This chain connects TRBV5-6 to TRBJ2-7; D gene ambiguous. CDR1 is SGHDT and CDR2 is YYEEEE in the germline V gene. The length of the CDR3 is 14 residues. Trimming removed 4 bases from V and 2 bases from J, with 13 bases in between. CDR3 in amino acids: CASSTRPVPYEQYF. The CDR3 coding sequence is TGTGCCAGCAGCACCAGGCCCGTCCCCTACGAGCAGTACTTC.

This clone occurred many times. The V call is TRBV4-1, the J call TRBJ2-3; TRBD2 aligns across 12 bases. With V trimmed by 1 base and J by 1 base, 12 bases remained unmatched. The length of the CDR3 is 20 residues. Germline CDR1 reads MGHRA; CDR2 reads YSYEKL. The CDR3 loop reads CASSQARLAGAVGGTDTQYF. The CDR3 DNA sequence: TGCGCCAGCAGCCAAGCGAGACTAGCGGGAGCAGTAGGTGGCACAGATACGCAGTATTTT.

The V gene is TRBV12-3 or TRBV12-4, the J gene TRBJ1-4, with D unclear. V was pared by 7 bases and J by 8 bases, with 8 bases between. CDR3 length: 11 amino acids. DNA of the CDR3: TGTGCCAGCACCCGAGGGGAAAAACTGTTTTTT. It specifies CASTRGEKLFF.

CDR3 amino acids: CASSLAGMGTEAFF. The CDR3 nucleotides are TGTGCCAGCAGCTTGGCCGGGATGGGGACTGAAGCTTTCTTT. The V gene is TRBV5-4, the J gene TRBJ1-1; unclear D gene. Germline assignment: CDR1 SGHNT and CDR2 YYREEE (reference sequence). The CDR3 covers 14 residues. The germline V and J ends were trimmed by 0 bases and 5 bases, with 11 bases remaining between them.

As concerns this clone: The junction shows a germline mismatch at one end, possibly a read error. The V gene is TRBV4-1, the J gene TRBJ2-1, with TRBD2 identical over 8 bases. Germline CDR1 MGHRA, CDR2 YSYEKL. CDR3 length: 16 amino acids. CDR3 loop: CASSQGGAGGYDEQFF. In DNA form, the CDR3 reads TGCGCCAGCAGCCAAGGAGGGGCGGGGGGCTACGATGAGCAGTTCTTC.

The V gene is TRBV7-2, the J gene TRBJ2-1; tentative D call: TRBD2 (7 bases). Germline V gene sequence: CDR1 SGHTA, CDR2 FQGNSA. The CDR3 consists of 15 residues. V was shortened by 1 base and J by 7 bases, with 14 bases between the two germline ends. The CDR3 protein is CASSLGGGWDNEQFF. As DNA, the CDR3 is TGTGCCAGCAGCTTAGGGGGGGGCTGGGATAATGAGCAGTTCTTC. The variable domain in full, completed from reference TRBV7-2 and TRBJ2-1, reads GAGVSQSPSNKVTEKGKDVELRCDPISGHTALYWYRQSLGQGLEFLIYFQGNSAPDKSGLPSDRFSAERTGGSVSTLTIQRTQQEDSAVYLCASSLGGGWDNEQFFGPGTRLTVL.

The chain recombines TRBV5-1 with TRBJ2-7; possibly TRBD1 for D (6 bases). This CDR3 is built from 16 residues. Germline lookup yields CDR1 SGHRS and CDR2 YFSETQ. With 4 bases removed from V and 2 bases from J, the gap between germline ends came to 19 bases. CDR3 sequence reads: CASSHRGQPPAYEQYF. CDR3 nucleotides: TGCGCCAGCAGCCACCGGGGACAACCACCGGCCTACGAGCAGTACTTC.

The gene calls are TRBV5-4 and TRBJ1-2; TRBD1 aligns across 7 bases. The CDR3 spans 14 residues. V lost 5 bases and J lost 5; bases outside the gene matches: 9. The germline V gene encodes CDR1 SGHNT and CDR2 YYREEE (reference sequence). The DNA of the CDR3 is TGTGCCAGCAGTTCTCCTGGGACAGCGTATGGCTACACCTTC. Protein product: CASSSPGTAYGYTF.